Given below is one T cell receptor (beta chain) in context. This entry is derived from a study of CD8 T cells in Susac syndrome. The RNA input was roughly 0.45 to 1 ug, and it was reverse transcribed with random hexamers. TCRdb reanalysed the immunoSEQ multiplex PCR reads using MiXCR and keeps one entry per CDR3 protein. The sample lists approximately 180,000 distinct CDR3 sequences, approximately 94% occurring once. Looked up from germline, CDR1 is SQVTM and CDR2 is ANQGSEA. V was shortened by 2 bases and J by 0 bases, with 7 bases between the two germline ends. The CDR3 length is 13 residues. Sequences were obtained from CD4+ T cells from PBMCs. The V gene is TRBV29-1, the J gene TRBJ1-1; D remains ambiguous. The receptor's source is a human donor with multiple sclerosis. CDR3 coding DNA: TGCAGCGTTGAATTTATACTGAACACTGAAGCTTTCTTT. It yields the protein CSVEFILNTEAFF.